These 26 T cell receptor beta chains originate from one sample sequenced in a study of T cells expressing NK-cell markers. Reprocessing the 5' RACE reads, TCRdb reports a single entry for every CDR3 protein and omits DNA. The sample shows around 550,000 distinct CDR3 sequences, and roughly 3.4% sits with its ten largest clones. Material for sequencing was blood T cells: a sorted CD56 or NKG2C T cell subset, CD4+ or CD8+ T cells, or bulk PBMC T cells (not recorded which). Receptor source: a man between 18 and 29 years old in good health.

V and J are TRBV5-1 and TRBJ1-4; TCRdb reports TRBD1, a call that lacks DNA to check it against. Germline CDR1 and CDR2: SGHRS and YFSETQ. The CDR3 runs to 16 residues. Here the CDR3 reads CASSPQGGNTNEKLFF.

The CDR3 reads CASSPIAGENTGELFF. V is TRBV18 and J is TRBJ2-2; TCRdb lists TRBD2, though no DNA is available to test this call. CDR1 and CDR2 from the germline V gene are KGHSH and LQKENI. The CDR3 is 16 amino acids. The variable domain in full, with the rest retrieved from reference TRBV18 and TRBJ2-2, is NAGVMQNPRHLVRRRGQEARLRCSPMKGHSHVYWYRQLPEEGLKFMVYLQKENIIDESGMPKERFSAEFPKEGPSILRIQQVVRGDSAAYFCASSPIAGENTGELFFGEGSRLTVL.

The chain recombines TRBV11-2 with TRBJ2-7; TCRdb outputs TRBD1, but without DNA this stays unchecked. Germline values: CDR1 SGHAT, CDR2 FQNNGV. CDR3 length equals 14 residues. The CDR3 spells CASSGRPGTGEQYF. Full variable domain (outside the CDR3, taken from reference TRBV11-2 and TRBJ2-7): EAGVAQSPRYKIIEKRQSVAFWCNPISGHATLYWYQQILGQGPKLLIQFQNNGVVDDSQLPKDRFSAERLKGVDSTLKIQPAKLEDSAVYLCASSGRPGTGEQYFGPGTRLTVT.

The chain employs TRBV29-1 and TRBJ2-1; TCRdb designates TRBD2, a call that cannot be tested without DNA. Germline lookup yields CDR1 SQVTM and CDR2 ANQGSEA. The CDR3 loop spans 14 amino acids. CDR3 sequence: CSVGSSGVRNEQFF.

The rearrangement links TRBV5-1 to TRBJ2-3; TCRdb gives TRBD2 as the D gene, but with no DNA this cannot be confirmed. The germline V gene has CDR1 SGHRS and CDR2 YFSETQ. This CDR3 has 15 amino acids. The CDR3 sequence is CASSLSASATDTQYF.

CDR3 amino acids: CASSTGQGRETQYF. The V and J genes are TRBV12-3 or TRBV12-4 and TRBJ2-5; TCRdb picks TRBD1, but there is no DNA to check that call. CDR3 length: 14 amino acids.

The CDR3 sequence is CASSLTTSGRLARDEQFF. The chain uses TRBV27 and TRBJ2-1; absent DNA, TCRdb's TRBD2 call cannot be checked. Germline V gene sequence: CDR1 MNHEY, CDR2 SMNVEV (reference sequence). This CDR3 comprises 18 residues.

The chain links TRBV7-9 to TRBJ2-7. Germline loops: CDR1 SEHNR, CDR2 FQNEAQ (reference sequence). The CDR3 has 14 residues. The CDR3 here is CASSLRQDLDEQYF. The complete variable domain, with remaining parts taken from reference TRBV7-9 and TRBJ2-7, reads DTGVSQNPRHKITKRGQNVTFRCDPISEHNRLYWYRQTLGQGPEFLTYFQNEAQLEKSRLLSDRFSAERPKGSFSTLEIQRTEQGDSAMYLCASSLRQDLDEQYFGPGTRLTVT.

The chain links TRBV10-3 to TRBJ2-1. Germline loops: CDR1 ENHRY, CDR2 SYGVKD. The CDR3 extends over 12 amino acids. The chain's CDR3 is CAISEPDKTPFF.

The chain links TRBV10-3 to TRBJ2-6; with no DNA, the TCRdb D assignment of TRBD1 cannot be verified. CDR1 and CDR2 (germline): ENHRY, SYGVKD. CDR3 size: 18 residues. CDR3: CAIPRGQGSRSGANVLTF.

The chain uses TRBV14 and TRBJ2-7; TCRdb reports TRBD2, a call that lacks DNA to check it against. CDR1 SGHDN and CDR2 FVKESK come from the germline V gene. The CDR3 has 15 residues. CDR3 loop: CASSQGDAGPYEQYF.

CDR3 protein: CSALKRETVTGELFF. This chain links TRBV20-1 with TRBJ2-2; TCRdb's D call of TRBD2 is untestable without DNA. This CDR3 contains 15 residues. The germline gives CDR1 DFQATT, CDR2 SNEGSKA (reference sequence).

This sequence joins TRBV6-5 and TRBJ2-3; TCRdb outputs TRBD2, but without DNA this stays unchecked. Germline V gene lookup returns CDR1 MNHEY and CDR2 SVGAGI. This CDR3 is 14 amino acids long. The CDR3 loop is CASSYGPPGDTQYF.

The chain employs TRBV20-1 and TRBJ2-5; TCRdb indicates TRBD2, and absent DNA this call remains unverified. Per germline, CDR1 DFQATT and CDR2 SNEGSKA (reference sequence). The CDR3 spans 14 residues. CDR3 sequence: CSAARDGRKETQYF.

The gene calls are TRBV29-1 and TRBJ2-7; TCRdb selects TRBD2, and the lack of DNA leaves this call unchecked. The CDR3 totals 13 residues. The germline gives CDR1 SQVTM, CDR2 ANQGSEA. The chain's CDR3 is CSGGVGSSYEQYF.

The chain combines TRBV30 with TRBJ2-1; the D call of TRBD2 rests on TCRdb alone, since no DNA is present to check it. This CDR3 is 12 amino acids long. Germline V lookup: CDR1 GTSNPN, CDR2 SVGIG (reference sequence). CDR3 protein: CAWSGPRNEQFF.

V and J are TRBV20-1 and TRBJ2-2. This CDR3 has 14 amino acids. Germline values: CDR1 DFQATT, CDR2 SNEGSKA (reference sequence). CDR3 amino acids: CSASRQPNTGELFF.

The CDR3 sequence is CASSQRSTGELFF. J is TRBJ2-2 and V is TRBV4-3. This CDR3 spans 13 amino acids. Germline V CDR1 and CDR2: LGHNA, YSLEER.

The V gene is TRBV2, the J gene TRBJ2-5; with no DNA, the TCRdb D assignment of TRBD1 cannot be verified. Germline CDR1 SNHLY, CDR2 FYNNEI. The length of the CDR3 is 15 residues. CDR3: CASILEMGAPGTQYF.

V usage is TRBV20-1 and J usage is TRBJ1-5. The CDR3 is made up of 13 amino acids. From germline, CDR1 is DFQATT and CDR2 SNEGSKA (reference sequence). CDR3 sequence reads: CSARFSVGQPQHF.

The chain has TRBV12-5 and TRBJ2-5; with no DNA, the TCRdb D assignment of TRBD2 cannot be verified. CDR1 is LGHNT and CDR2 is FRNRAP in the germline V gene. The CDR3 is made up of 16 amino acids. Here the CDR3 reads CASGAGAGGPQETQYF.

This chain connects TRBV20-1 to TRBJ2-2; the D call of TRBD2 rests on TCRdb alone, since no DNA is present to check it. Per the germline V gene, CDR1 is DFQATT and CDR2 is SNEGSKA (reference sequence). The CDR3 runs 16 residues. CDR3 in amino acids: CSARRAGAQNTGELFF.

This chain links TRBV20-1 with TRBJ2-2; TCRdb's D call of TRBD2 is untestable without DNA. The CDR3 is 14 residues long. CDR1 DFQATT and CDR2 SNEGSKA come from the germline V gene (reference sequence). The CDR3: CSARSGPSDGELFF.

The chain carries TRBV15 and TRBJ1-5; TCRdb's D gene call, TRBD1, goes unchecked for lack of DNA. The CDR3 is made up of 13 amino acids. Germline CDR1 is LNHNV and CDR2 is YYDKDF (reference sequence). CDR3: CATTGQRNQPQHF.

The CDR3 reads CASSLDDRVLLNEQFF. The chain carries TRBV5-1 and TRBJ2-1; no DNA is available, so the TRBD1 call from TCRdb remains unchecked. Germline V gene data show CDR1 as SGHRS and CDR2 as YFSETQ. The CDR3 is made up of 16 amino acids.

The CDR3 spells CASSRGGDRSYEQYF. The chain is built from TRBV7-9 and TRBJ2-7; TCRdb gives TRBD1 as the D gene, but with no DNA this cannot be confirmed. The germline V gene has CDR1 SEHNR and CDR2 FQNEAQ (reference sequence). The CDR3 sequence is 15 residues long.